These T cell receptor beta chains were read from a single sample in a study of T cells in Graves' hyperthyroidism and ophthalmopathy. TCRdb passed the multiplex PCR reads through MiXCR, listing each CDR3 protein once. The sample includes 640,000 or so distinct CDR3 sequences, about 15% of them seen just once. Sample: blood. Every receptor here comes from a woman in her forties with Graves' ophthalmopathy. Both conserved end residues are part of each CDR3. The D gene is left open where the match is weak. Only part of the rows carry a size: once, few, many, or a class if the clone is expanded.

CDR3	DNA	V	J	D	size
CASSEVGNRVYEQYF	TGTGCCAGCAGTGAAGTAGGGAATAGGGTCTACGAGCAGTACTTC	TRBV6-1	TRBJ2-7	-	many
CASSWGRYYEQYF	TGTGCCAGCAGCTGGGGACGGTACTACGAGCAGTACTTC	TRBV3-1	TRBJ2-7	-	many
CASREDRAYQETQYF	TGTGCCAGCAGAGAGGACCGGGCGTACCAAGAGACCCAGTACTTC	TRBV28	TRBJ2-5	-	few
CASSSKRGGWQETQYF	TGTGCCAGCAGCTCAAAGAGGGGGGGCTGGCAAGAGACCCAGTACTTC	TRBV13	TRBJ2-5	-	few
CASSLAPSGRAGETQYF	TGTGCCAGCAGCTTAGCCCCTAGCGGGAGGGCCGGGGAGACCCAGTACTTC	TRBV7-2	TRBJ2-5	TRBD2	many
CASSYSRASGRAYEQYF	TGTGCCAGCAGTTACTCGAGAGCCAGCGGGAGGGCCTACGAGCAGTACTTC	TRBV6-5	TRBJ2-7	TRBD2	-
CAIRGEGGTEAFF	TGTGCCATCAGGGGGGAGGGAGGCACTGAAGCTTTCTTT	TRBV10-3	TRBJ1-1	-	-
CASSLYNSEGTSSSGNTIYF	TGTGCCAGCAGCTTATATAATTCGGAGGGAACGAGCAGCTCTGGAAACACCATATATTTT	TRBV11-2	TRBJ1-3	-	-
CSVRDRDSYEQYF	TGCAGCGTACGGGACAGGGACTCCTACGAGCAGTACTTC	TRBV29-1	TRBJ2-7	TRBD1	many
CASSLEVELTAMKQYF	TGTGCCAGCAGCTTGGAAGTGGAGCTGACGGCTATGAAGCAGTACTTC	TRBV11-1	TRBJ2-7	-	few
CATSDAGQYGYTF	TGTGCCACCAGTGATGCCGGACAGTATGGCTACACCTTC	TRBV24-1	TRBJ1-2	-	many
CASSLRPGTGSYEQYF	TGTGCCAGCAGTTTAAGACCCGGGACAGGGTCCTACGAGCAGTACTTC	TRBV28	TRBJ2-7	TRBD1	few
CASTGQGGYGELFF	TGTGCCAGTACCGGACAGGGAGGGTACGGGGAGCTGTTTTTT	TRBV19	TRBJ2-2	-	many
CSVQPQDRPPLEAFF	TGCAGCGTTCAACCGCAGGACAGGCCACCGCTCGAGGCTTTCTTT	TRBV29-1	TRBJ1-1	TRBD1	-
CSCTLRTDSNYGYTF	TGCAGCTGTACCCTGAGGACAGACTCTAACTATGGCTACACCTTC	TRBV29-1	TRBJ1-2	-	-
CASSLKGSRFNQPQHF	TGTGCCAGCAGCTTAAAGGGCTCCAGGTTCAATCAGCCCCAGCATTTT	TRBV11-2	TRBJ1-5	-	-
CASSRSPSYEQYF	TGTGCCAGCAGCCGTAGCCCCTCATACGAGCAGTACTTC	TRBV11-1	TRBJ2-7	-	many
CAWSEAVSIYEQYF	TGTGCCTGGAGTGAGGCAGTAAGTATCTACGAGCAGTACTTC	TRBV30	TRBJ2-7	-	few
CASSKREEVSYIQYF	TGTGCCAGTAGTAAGCGGGAGGAAGTATCGTACATTCAGTACTTC	TRBV19	TRBJ2-4	TRBD2	few
CASSLRSQETQYF	TGTGCCAGCAGTTTAAGGAGTCAAGAGACCCAGTACTTC	TRBV27	TRBJ2-5	-	many
CASGPTANTEAFF	TGTGCCAGCGGACCGACAGCAAACACTGAAGCTTTCTTT	TRBV12-3/TRBV12-4	TRBJ1-1	-	many
CASSLIGRAGTGELFF	TGTGCCAGCAGCTTAATCGGGAGGGCTGGCACCGGGGAGCTGTTTTTT	TRBV7-3	TRBJ2-2	TRBD2	many
CASRIQGFLHF	TGTGCCAGCAGAATACAGGGGTTCTTGCATTTT	TRBV12-3/TRBV12-4	TRBJ1-5	TRBD1	-
CASSTQTGQPQHF	TGTGCCAGTAGTACACAGACTGGCCAGCCCCAGCATTTT	TRBV19	TRBJ1-5	-	many
CASGRITGELFF	TGTGCCAGTGGCCGAATCACCGGGGAGCTGTTTTTT	TRBV19	TRBJ2-2	-	few
CAIRAGPIDYEQYF	TGTGCCATCAGGGCCGGACCGATCGACTACGAGCAGTACTTC	TRBV10-3	TRBJ2-7	-	many
CASSFTGTGGDQPQHF	TGTGCCAGCAGTTTTACCGGGACAGGGGGCGATCAGCCCCAGCATTTT	TRBV12-3/TRBV12-4	TRBJ1-5	TRBD1	-
CASSSRSYRDEQYF	TGTGCCAGCAGTTCCCGGTCCTACCGAGACGAGCAGTACTTC	TRBV12-3/TRBV12-4	TRBJ2-7	-	many
CASSPGTGSEASQPQHF	TGCGCCAGCAGCCCGGGGACAGGGAGCGAAGCCAGCCAGCCCCAGCATTTT	TRBV5-1	TRBJ1-5	TRBD1	few
CATAGTAGGPQHF	TGTGCCACCGCCGGGACAGCTGGGGGGCCCCAGCATTTT	TRBV10-3	TRBJ1-5	TRBD1	few
CATSDPGTGGYGYTF	TGTGCCACCAGTGATCCTGGGACAGGGGGCTATGGCTACACCTTC	TRBV24-1	TRBJ1-2	TRBD1	many
CASSPPGGQPQHF	TGTGCCAGCAGTCCTCCCGGGGGGCAGCCCCAGCATTTT	TRBV27	TRBJ1-5	-	many
CASRTTVNSNQPQHF	TGTGCCAGCAGGACGACAGTTAATAGCAATCAGCCCCAGCATTTT	TRBV7-2	TRBJ1-5	-	many
CASFDQGLGYTF	TGTGCCAGCTTTGACCAGGGCCTTGGGTACACCTTC	TRBV28	TRBJ1-2	-	few
CASSYSGALQGGIQYF	TGTGCCAGCAGTTACTCAGGGGCCTTGCAGGGGGGCATTCAGTACTTC	TRBV6-2/TRBV6-3	TRBJ2-4	-	-
CSASPAGLGGEQYF	TGCAGTGCTAGTCCGGCAGGACTAGGGGGCGAGCAGTACTTC	TRBV20-1	TRBJ2-7	-	-
CASTSLAVSDTEAFF	TGTGCCAGCACCTCCCTCGCGGTATCGGACACTGAAGCTTTCTTT	TRBV28	TRBJ1-1	-	many
CSARGLVLYEQYF	TGCAGTGCTAGGGGTTTGGTTCTCTACGAGCAGTACTTC	TRBV20-1	TRBJ2-7	-	many
CASSTVPNTEAFF	TGTGCCAGCAGCACCGTCCCGAACACTGAAGCTTTCTTT	TRBV7-2	TRBJ1-1	-	many
CASSPINSGNTIYF	TGTGCCAGCAGCCCTATTAACTCTGGAAACACCATATATTTT	TRBV13	TRBJ1-3	-	many
CASSDRDMNTEAFF	TGTGCCAGCAGTGACCGGGACATGAACACTGAAGCTTTCTTT	TRBV2	TRBJ1-1	-	many
CASSQGGATSGYTF	TGTGCCAGCAGCCAGGGGGGGGCAACCTCCGGCTACACCTTC	TRBV6-1	TRBJ1-2	TRBD1	many
CASSPRQGLAKNIQYF	TGTGCCAGCAGCCCCCGACAGGGGCTAGCCAAAAACATTCAGTACTTC	TRBV11-1	TRBJ2-4	TRBD1	few
CSAQEGLSYEQYF	TGCAGCGCACAGGAAGGGCTCTCCTACGAGCAGTACTTC	TRBV29-1	TRBJ2-7	-	many
CASAVVLGGLQAYEQYF	TGTGCTAGTGCCGTGGTACTTGGGGGGCTTCAGGCCTACGAGCAGTACTTC	TRBV12-5	TRBJ2-7	-	-
CASSGGSTNTGELFF	TGTGCCAGCAGCGGGGGTTCTACGAACACCGGGGAGCTGTTTTTT	TRBV6-1	TRBJ2-2	-	-
CASSLPLGQGETQYF	TGTGCCAGCAGCTTACCCCTTGGACAGGGAGAGACCCAGTACTTC	TRBV7-9	TRBJ2-5	TRBD1	many
CSVLPASSVTYNEQFF	TGCAGTGTCCTGCCCGCCTCTAGCGTGACCTACAATGAGCAGTTCTTC	TRBV20-1	TRBJ2-1	-	few
CATSDLQGEFRETQYF	TGTGCCACCAGTGATCTACAGGGGGAATTCCGAGAGACCCAGTACTTC	TRBV24-1	TRBJ2-5	TRBD1	-
CASSSLKGAFF	TGTGCCAGCAGTTCTCTAAAGGGAGCTTTCTTT	TRBV12-3/TRBV12-4	TRBJ1-1	-	-
CASSQGPGRETQYF	TGTGCCAGCAGCCAAGGGCCCGGGCGGGAGACCCAGTACTTC	TRBV14	TRBJ2-5	-	many
CATSFGGGRNQPQHF	TGTGCCACCAGCTTTGGAGGGGGTAGAAATCAGCCCCAGCATTTT	TRBV19	TRBJ1-5	-	-
CASSLSHLSGTQYF	TGTGCCAGCAGTTTAAGTCACCTTTCGGGGACCCAGTACTTC	TRBV12-3/TRBV12-4	TRBJ2-5	-	many
CSARRDSLYEQYF	TGCAGTGCTAGGAGGGACAGCCTCTACGAGCAGTACTTC	TRBV20-1	TRBJ2-7	TRBD1	many